Presented here are 21 T cell receptor beta chains from one specimen sequenced in a study of T cell changes during pregnancy in multiple sclerosis. Sequencing used immunoSEQ multiplex PCR; TCRdb keeps in-frame clones, though not all of them. The sample shows around 120,000 clones, about nine tenths of them seen only once. The sequencing here drew on peripheral blood, taken after pregnancy. Every receptor here comes from a female donor with multiple sclerosis, enrolled in a pregnancy study.

The gene calls are TRBV9 and TRBJ2-3; no clear D. The CDR3 sequence is 12 residues long. The V gene's germline CDR1 is SGDLS and CDR2 YYNGEE. With 5 bases removed from V and 4 bases from J, the gap between germline ends came to 8 bases. DNA of the CDR3: TGTGCCAGCAGTCACGGAGCAGATACGCAGTATTTT. Its protein product is CASSHGADTQYF.

This chain links TRBV30 with TRBJ2-7, with TRBD1 as a possible D gene (5 bases). Per germline, CDR1 GTSNPN and CDR2 SVGIG (reference sequence). Trimming took 4 bases from V and 6 from J, leaving 25 bases between them. The CDR3 loop spans 16 amino acids. The DNA for the CDR3 is TGTGCCTGGATCAAATCGGGCAGGGAAAGACGTTCCGAGCAGTACTTC. Encoded protein: CAWIKSGRERRSEQYF. The full variable domain, with the rest looked up from reference TRBV30 and TRBJ2-7, is SQTIHQWPATLVQPVGSPLSLECTVEGTSNPNLYWYRQAAGRGLQLLFYSVGIGQISSEVPQNLSASRPQDRQFILSSKKLLLSDSGFYLCAWIKSGRERRSEQYFGPGTRLTVT.

The chain combines TRBV6-5 with TRBJ2-7, with 9 positions matching TRBD1. This CDR3 contains 11 residues. V shed 10 bases and J 12 bases; nucleotides not matched to a gene: 10. Germline V CDR1 and CDR2: MNHEY, SVGAGI. The CDR3 nucleotides are TGTGCCATCTGGAACAGGGGGCGGTGGTACTTC. Its translation is CAIWNRGRWYF.

V and J are TRBV27 and TRBJ1-5; no firm D call. The germline CDR1 and CDR2 sequences are MNHEY and SMNVEV (reference sequence). The CDR3 consists of 14 residues. V shed 7 bases and J shed 0 bases, with 10 bases lying between them. The CDR3 nucleotides read TGTGCCAGCAATCCTTATAGTAGCAATCAGCCCCAGCATTTT. Encoded protein: CASNPYSSNQPQHF.

This chain uses TRBV15 with TRBJ2-5; tentative D call: TRBD2 (5 bases). This CDR3 is 15 amino acids long. Germline CDR1 LNHNV, CDR2 YYDKDF (reference sequence). V lost 0 bases and J 3 bases, leaving 11 bases between the germline ends. The CDR3 nucleotides are TGTGCCACCAGCAGAGACCTACTAGAGAAAGAGACCCAGTACTTC. It specifies CATSRDLLEKETQYF.

This clone was seen only once. The rearrangement joins TRBV28 to TRBJ1-4; no clear D gene. This CDR3 comprises 13 residues. Germline V gives CDR1 MDHEN, CDR2 SYDVKM. Trimming left V 3 bases short and J 4 bases short, with 6 bases between. The CDR3 region has the DNA TGTGCCAGCAGTTTCCAGAATAATGAAAAACTGTTTTTT. It yields the protein CASSFQNNEKLFF.

The V gene is TRBV7-2, the J gene TRBJ2-7, with TRBD2 matching over 7 bases. Germline CDR1 and CDR2: SGHTA and FQGNSA. This CDR3 is 12 amino acids long. The J segment lost 6 bases and the V segment lost 5 bases, leaving 4 bases of the junction unmatched. The CDR3, as DNA: TGTGCCAGCAGCCGGACGGGGGGCGAGCAGTACTTC. The encoded protein is CASSRTGGEQYF.

This chain joins TRBV27 and TRBJ2-1; 13 bases map to TRBD2. This CDR3 region has 17 residues. Germline CDR1 reads MNHEY; CDR2 reads SMNVEV (reference sequence). V was clipped by 3 bases and J by 8 bases; unmatched bases: 10. CDR3 protein: CASSFPRTSGGPHEQFF. As DNA, the CDR3 is TGTGCCAGCAGTTTTCCGCGGACTAGCGGGGGACCTCATGAGCAGTTCTTC.

V and J are TRBV5-6 and TRBJ1-1; TRBD1 aligns across 8 bases. V lost 4 bases and J lost 3; bases outside the gene matches: 5. CDR1 and CDR2 (germline): SGHDT, YYEEEE. CDR3 length: 14 residues. This CDR3 is CASSPGGLYTEAFF. DNA of the CDR3: TGTGCCAGCAGCCCAGGGGGCTTGTACACTGAAGCTTTCTTT.

The CDR3 spells CASSSDRGGNTIYF. The CDR3 DNA sequence: TGTGCCAGCAGCTCTGACAGGGGCGGAAACACCATATATTTT. The genes are TRBV7-8 and TRBJ1-3, with 8 bases identical to TRBD1. Per germline, CDR1 SGHVS and CDR2 FQNEAQ. This CDR3 spans 14 amino acids. J lost 4 bases, V lost 4 bases, and 3 bases had no gene match.

This clone was seen only a few times. The chain couples TRBV5-4 to TRBJ2-4; a possible D gene is TRBD2 (5 bases). V was cut by 4 bases and J by 8 bases, with 13 bases left in between. CDR1 and CDR2 from the germline V gene are SGHNT and YYREEE (reference sequence). There are 13 residues in the CDR3. This CDR3 is CASSQRGSDIQYF. The CDR3 DNA follows: TGTGCCAGCAGCCAACGGGGTTCGGACATTCAGTACTTC.

V is TRBV7-2 and J is TRBJ1-6; 7 positions match TRBD1. This CDR3 region has 16 residues. The J segment lost 1 base and the V segment lost 4 bases, leaving 4 bases of the junction unmatched. The germline V gene has CDR1 SGHTA and CDR2 FQGNSA. The CDR3 spells CASSSPTGSYNSPLHF. The DNA for the CDR3 is TGTGCCAGCAGCTCCCCGACAGGGTCCTATAATTCACCCCTCCACTTT.

The chain couples TRBV6-1 to TRBJ2-7, with D perhaps matching TRBD1 (6 bases). This CDR3 has 18 amino acids. Deletions cut 3 bases from V and 3 bases from J, with 24 bases between. Germline V gene data show CDR1 as MNHNS and CDR2 as SASEGT. In nucleotides, the CDR3 is TGTGCCAGCAGTGATTCACAGGGTTTATCCCACTACTACTACGAGCAGTACTTC. Its translation is CASSDSQGLSHYYYEQYF.

The chain is built from TRBV5-6 and TRBJ2-1; 12 bases match TRBD2. J lost 9 bases, V lost 4 bases, and 8 bases had no gene match. The CDR3 contains 15 residues. CDR1 is SGHDT, CDR2 YYEEEE, per germline. CDR3 sequence reads: CASSLPSGGVGEQFF. The CDR3 nucleotides read TGTGCCAGCAGCCTACCTAGCGGGGGGGTCGGTGAGCAGTTCTTC. The entire variable domain, with the rest obtained from reference TRBV5-6 and TRBJ2-1, is as follows: DAGVTQSPTHLIKTRGQQVTLRCSPKSGHDTVSWYQQALGQGPQFIFQYYEEEERQRGNFPDRFSGHQFPNYSSELNVNALLLGDSALYLCASSLPSGGVGEQFFGPGTRLTVL.

The genes are TRBV7-8 and TRBJ1-5, with 10 bases aligning to TRBD1. The germline V gene has CDR1 SGHVS and CDR2 FQNEAQ. The CDR3 sequence is 18 residues long. Germline trimming cut 5 bases from V and 6 bases from J; bases unmatched to any gene: 16. The CDR3 DNA sequence: TGTGCCAGCAGCGGCTCAAGGACAGGGGGTTCGGAGGGTCAGCCCCAGCATTTT. It specifies CASSGSRTGGSEGQPQHF.

The chain employs TRBV11-2 and TRBJ2-2; the D gene is possibly TRBD2 (5 bases). Looked up from germline, CDR1 is SGHAT and CDR2 is FQNNGV. Trimming pared 2 bases from V and 3 bases from J, leaving 7 bases between. The CDR3 loop spans 14 amino acids. The CDR3 spells CASSLIGDTGELFF. The CDR3 DNA is TGTGCCAGCAGCTTAATCGGGGACACCGGGGAGCTGTTTTTT.

This clone showed up just once. The chain carries TRBV27 and TRBJ1-1; D remains unclear. The CDR3 runs to 11 residues. The germline V gene encodes CDR1 MNHEY and CDR2 SMNVEV (reference sequence). Trimming left V 8 bases short and J 5 bases short, with 9 bases between. The CDR3 region has the DNA TGTGCCAGCGCCGGAGAAACTGAAGCTTTCTTT. Residues: CASAGETEAFF.

This chain joins TRBV5-1 and TRBJ1-1; perhaps TRBD1 as D (5 bases). This CDR3 has 15 amino acids. V was clipped by 0 bases and J by 4 bases, with 13 bases between them. Germline CDR1 SGHRS, CDR2 YFSETQ. DNA of the CDR3: TGCGCCAGCAGCTTGGTAGGGGAAGGAGTCACTGAAGCTTTCTTT. Protein sequence: CASSLVGEGVTEAFF. The full variable domain, its missing parts supplied by reference TRBV5-1 and TRBJ1-1, is KAGVTQTPRYLIKTRGQQVTLSCSPISGHRSVSWYQQTPGQGLQFLFEYFSETQRNKGNFPGRFSGRQFSNSRSEMNVSTLELGDSALYLCASSLVGEGVTEAFFGQGTRLTVV.

The rearrangement joins TRBV27 to TRBJ1-2; the match to TRBD1 covers 8 bases. The V segment lost 0 bases and the J segment 4 bases; nucleotides outside the gene matches: 7. CDR1 and CDR2 from the germline V gene are MNHEY and SMNVEV (reference sequence). This CDR3 spans 16 amino acids. The CDR3 region is CASSLSFGTGGYGYTF. CDR3 in DNA: TGTGCCAGCAGTTTATCGTTCGGTACAGGGGGCTATGGCTACACCTTC.

A single count supports this clone. J is TRBJ1-1 and V is TRBV9; 8 bases match TRBD1. The CDR3 covers 15 residues. Losses at the gene ends were 3 bases for V and 1 base for J; bases not matched to a gene: 5. Germline V gene data show CDR1 as SGDLS and CDR2 as YYNGEE. The CDR3 DNA is TGTGCCAGCAGCGCCGCCGGGACAGGGAACACTGAAGCTTTCTTT. Amino acids: CASSAAGTGNTEAFF.

The chain employs TRBV19 and TRBJ1-2; maybe TRBD1 (5 bases). V was clipped by 5 bases and J by 3 bases, with 10 bases between them. The CDR3 spans 13 residues. Looked up from germline, CDR1 is LNHDA and CDR2 is SQIVND (reference sequence). For the CDR3, the DNA is TGTGCCAGTAGTGCAGGGATATACTATGGCTACACCTTC. As protein: CASSAGIYYGYTF. Filled out from reference TRBV19 and TRBJ1-2, the complete variable domain reads DGGITQSPKYLFRKEGQNVTLSCEQNLNHDAMYWYRQDPGQGLRLIYYSQIVNDFQKGDIAEGYSVSREKKESFPLTVTSAQKNPTAFYLCASSAGIYYGYTFGSGTRLTVV.